The clone carrying this T cell receptor beta chain was seen repeatedly, ten times or more. The time point is: patch test 1, 2 weeks after DPC sensitization. Treatment here: therapeutic diphenylcyclopropenone sensitization with weekly scalp DPC. These data originate in a study of human T cells and chemical hapten exposure. Each CDR3 protein gets one entry after TCRdb re-called the RACE reads with MiXCR. Here the sample spans fewer than 400,000 distinct CDR3 sequences, around 7% being singletons. V lost 3 bases and J lost 6; bases outside the gene matches: 3. This CDR3 is built from 14 residues. Sequencing was performed on whole blood, taken in connection with sensitization to the hapten diphenylcyclopropenone (DPC). This TCR derives from a woman aged 18-29 years with alopecia areata. Some clones in this sample may be carry-over from other donors' samples. The rearrangement joins TRBV12-3 or TRBV12-4 to TRBJ2-1; 9 nucleotides align to TRBD2. In DNA, the CDR3 is TGTGCCAGCAGTTTTATAGCGGGGGCCAATGAGCAGTTCTTC. Translation gives CASSFIAGANEQFF.